This T cell receptor beta chain was recorded in a study of T cells after yellow fever vaccination. Universal primer sites and UMIs were introduced during 5'RACE template-switching synthesis of TCR cDNA. TCRdb ran MiXCR on the 5' RACE reads and lists one entry per CDR3 protein. The data hold 500,000 to 700,000 distinct CDR3 sequences, with 15% to 20% observed a single time. This clonotype has more than one count but fewer than ten. V was shortened by 0 bases and J by 4 bases, with 12 bases between the two germline ends. The CDR3 consists of 15 residues. The germline CDR1 and CDR2 sequences are LNHNV and YYDKDF (reference sequence).

This clonotype was sampled from a man aged 25 to 45 who received the YFV17D yellow fever vaccine. Sequencing used PBMCs, obtained 15 days after the yellow fever booster vaccination. V gene TRBV15 combines with J gene TRBJ2-5, with D possibly TRBD2 on 5 matching bases. CDR3 in amino acids: CATSRDGLAGETQYF. In DNA, the CDR3 is TGTGCCACCAGCAGAGATGGGCTAGCAGGAGAGACCCAGTACTTC.